These 13 T cell receptor beta chains were all obtained from the same sample, sequenced in a study of blood T cell repertoires in COVID-19. TCRdb's copy holds only in-frame clones and misses some; the assay was immunoSEQ multiplex PCR. This table has 100,000 to 120,000 clones, over 65% appearing once. The material sequenced was peripheral blood. These receptors were obtained from a woman of 80 years or more with acute or convalescent COVID-19.

The chain has TRBV28 and TRBJ1-3; 7 bases agree with TRBD1. This CDR3 has 16 amino acids. J was trimmed by 2 bases and V by 10 bases; bases with no gene match: 14. CDR1 is MDHEN, CDR2 SYDVKM, per germline. The CDR3 DNA sequence: TGTGCCACTCTACCCGCCCAAGGGACAGCTGGAAACACCATATATTTT. Translation: CATLPAQGTAGNTIYF.

This clone was seen only a few times. This chain connects TRBV5-4 to TRBJ1-3, with D possibly TRBD1 on 5 matching bases. Trimming pared 4 bases from V and 0 bases from J, leaving 11 bases between. CDR1 is SGHNT, CDR2 YYREEE, per germline (reference sequence). This CDR3 contains 15 residues. The CDR3 is CASSLLGPSGNTIYF. For the CDR3, the DNA is TGTGCCAGCAGCCTTTTGGGGCCCTCTGGAAACACCATATATTTT.

This clone was seen a single time. The chain uses TRBV2 and TRBJ2-2; 9 bases are a match to TRBD2. V dropped 6 bases and J dropped 7; count of bases not matched to a gene: 9. The CDR3 spans 15 residues. Germline CDR1 reads SNHLY; CDR2 reads FYNNEI. The CDR3, as DNA: TGTGCCAGCAGGGAGACTAGCGGTGGGGTCGGGGAGCTGTTTTTT. Translated: CASRETSGGVGELFF.

V usage is TRBV19 and J usage is TRBJ2-7, with 7 nucleotides matching TRBD1. CDR3 length equals 15 residues. CDR1 is LNHDA, CDR2 SQIVND, per germline (reference sequence). After removal of 6 bases from V and 0 bases from J, the junction contained 8 bases not matched to a gene. For the CDR3, the DNA is TGTGCCAGTAGCGGCCGGGACAGAAGCTCCTACGAGCAGTACTTC. Encoded protein: CASSGRDRSSYEQYF.

The rearrangement joins TRBV6-5 to TRBJ2-3; 8 bases align to TRBD2. This CDR3 region has 15 residues. The germline V gene encodes CDR1 MNHEY and CDR2 SVGAGI. V dropped 6 bases and J dropped 3; count of bases not matched to a gene: 8. CDR3 residues: CASREGGLGTDTQYF. The CDR3 DNA reads TGTGCCAGCAGGGAGGGGGGACTAGGAACAGATACGCAGTATTTT.

The chain has TRBV27 and TRBJ1-1, with a tentative D call TRBD1 (6 bases). CDR3 size: 15 residues. V lost 5 bases to trimming and J lost 3 bases, with 16 bases between them. CDR1 and CDR2 (germline): MNHEY, SMNVEV (reference sequence). In nucleotides, the CDR3 is TGTGCCAGCAGTCCCGAGGGGGGGTGGTACACTGAAGCTTTCTTT. Residues: CASSPEGGWYTEAFF.

The chain combines TRBV11-2 with TRBJ1-1; weak D call: TRBD1 (5 bases). This CDR3 comprises 14 residues. Trimming cost V 6 bases and J 5 bases, with 16 bases left between them. The germline V gene has CDR1 SGHAT and CDR2 FQNNGV. CDR3 region: CASSHTEGWTEAFF. The CDR3 DNA reads as TGTGCCAGCAGTCACACGGAGGGGTGGACTGAAGCTTTCTTT.

The chain employs TRBV7-9 and TRBJ2-3, with D possibly being TRBD1 (6 bases). The CDR3 sequence is 17 residues long. Germline V gene lookup returns CDR1 SEHNR and CDR2 FQNEAQ (reference sequence). Deletions cut 0 bases from V and 2 bases from J, with 15 bases between. For the CDR3, the DNA is TGTGCCAGCAGCTTAGCAACCCTGACAGGTTCCACAGATACGCAGTATTTT. This codes for CASSLATLTGSTDTQYF.

V and J are TRBV3-1 (or the pseudogene TRBV3-2) and TRBJ2-3, with a tentative D call TRBD1 (5 bases). Germline V gene data show CDR1 as LGHDT and CDR2 as YNNKEL (reference sequence). The length of the CDR3 is 14 residues. Trimming cost V 1 base and J 6 bases, with 11 bases left between them. This chain's CDR3 is CASSQGRDWDTQYF. The CDR3, as DNA: TGTGCCAGCAGCCAAGGCAGGGATTGGGATACGCAGTATTTT.

The rearrangement uses TRBV19 and TRBJ1-1; D remains unclear. Germline V gene data show CDR1 as LNHDA and CDR2 as SQIVND (reference sequence). This CDR3 is 15 amino acids long. V lost 0 bases, J lost 0 bases, and 8 bases lay in between. The CDR3 DNA follows: TGTGCCAGTAGTATAGAAGGCGGTTTGAACACTGAAGCTTTCTTT. Its translation is CASSIEGGLNTEAFF.

The gene calls are TRBV7-2 and TRBJ1-2, with D possibly being TRBD1 (5 bases). V was trimmed by 5 bases and J by 5 bases, leaving 12 bases between them. This CDR3 has 13 amino acids. The germline V gene has CDR1 SGHTA and CDR2 FQGNSA. The CDR3 protein is CASSPGPTYGYTF. In nucleotides, the CDR3 is TGTGCCAGCAGCCCAGGGCCCACTTATGGCTACACCTTC. The full variable domain, its missing parts supplied by reference TRBV7-2 and TRBJ1-2, is GAGVSQSPSNKVTEKGKDVELRCDPISGHTALYWYRQSLGQGLEFLIYFQGNSAPDKSGLPSDRFSAERTGGSVSTLTIQRTQQEDSAVYLCASSPGPTYGYTFGSGTRLTVV.

The V call is TRBV6-5, the J call TRBJ2-4, with D possibly matching TRBD1 (5 bases). Trimming shortened V by 5 bases and J by 8 bases, and 19 bases separated the two germline ends. The CDR3 consists of 15 residues. Per the germline V gene, CDR1 is MNHEY and CDR2 is SVGAGI. This chain's CDR3 is CASSTGDRHSDIQYF. The CDR3, as DNA: TGTGCCAGCAGTACCGGAGACAGACACAGTGACATTCAGTACTTC.

V usage is TRBV19 and J usage is TRBJ2-5, with 14 bases matching TRBD2. V shed 6 bases, J shed 3 bases, and the junction held 3 bases outside the gene matches. Germline V gene sequence: CDR1 LNHDA, CDR2 SQIVND (reference sequence). The CDR3 sequence is 15 residues long. CDR3 in DNA: TGTGCCAGTAGCCCGGGACTAGCGGGAGAAGAGACCCAGTACTTC. This gives the protein CASSPGLAGEETQYF.